This entry concerns a single T cell receptor (beta chain). One entry per CDR3 protein results from TCRdb running MiXCR on the RT-PCR reads. This sample carries some 550,000 distinct CDR3 sequences, approximately 22% of them seen once, and the ten largest clones take under 3.5%. This sample was included in a study of response to subunit inactivated influenza vaccine. The germline V and J ends were trimmed by 1 base and 6 bases, with 12 bases remaining between them. This CDR3 is built from 15 residues. Germline CDR1 and CDR2: SGHTA and FQGNSA. These data also formed part of another study, on T cells expressing NK-cell markers. As that study records: Template switching by 5'RACE with UMIs generated the TCR beta cDNA. One of eight sequenced donors was HCMV-seronegative; the other seven were seropositive. For 5 to 7 donors, the dominant NKG2C+ clonotypes made up about 1.0-8% of their CD8+ T cells.

The clonotype was recovered from a man in his fifties who received an inactivated influenza vaccine. Sequences were derived from CD4+ T cells sorted from PBMCs, sampled about 11 days after vaccination. The V call is TRBV7-2, the J call TRBJ2-2; either TRBD1 or TRBD2 may supply D (5 bases each). CDR3 coding DNA: TGTGCCAGCAGCTTAGTGTCGTGGGGGTCCGGGGAGCTGTTTTTT. As protein: CASSLVSWGSGELFF.